The present TCR beta chain was sequenced within a study of cytotoxic CD8 clonotypes in ibrutinib-treated CLL. Background on the study: Overall, 25 or so responses were partial and 2 complete; following median roughly six years, about 14 patients stayed remitted and around twelve progressed. Response sampling took place at median approximately 11 months of treatment, range 6 to 36.

Researchers set a sequencing depth target of 1 in 200,000 to 1 in 1 million T cells. Generated by immunoSEQ multiplex PCR, the TCRdb table keeps only in-frame clones and is missing some. The sample lists approximately 300,000 clones; roughly 79% were seen once. CDR1 and CDR2 from the germline V gene are MNHNS and SASEGT. This CDR3 is 14 amino acids long. Trimming pared 2 bases from V and 5 bases from J, leaving 12 bases between. This TCR was sampled from a human donor with chronic lymphocytic leukemia. Sequencing used PBMCs, obtained before ibrutinib treatment. The chain recombines TRBV6-1 with TRBJ2-5; D gene ambiguous. DNA of the CDR3: TGTGCCAGCAGTGAATTTCCCCCCGGGGAGACCCAGTACTTC. It codes for CASSEFPPGETQYF.